The 2 T cell receptor beta chains listed next were all sequenced from one sample in a study of T cell responses to AZD1222 COVID-19 vaccine. Sequencing used immunoSEQ multiplex PCR; TCRdb keeps in-frame clones, though not all of them. The table lists 55,000 to 65,000 clones, around 90% of them singletons, with roughly 14% in the top ten. The source was peripheral blood, collected on day 0 of AZD1222 vaccination. The receptor set was obtained from an adult in good health.

This rearrangement joins TRBV7-6 to TRBJ2-7, with no clear D. CDR3 size: 13 residues. Germline CDR1 SGHVS, CDR2 FNYEAQ. V was clipped by 4 bases and J by 4 bases, with 11 bases between them. DNA of the CDR3: TGTGCCAGCAGCTATGGTCAGGAGTACGAGCAGTACTTC. Its protein is CASSYGQEYEQYF.

This clone was observed once. This rearrangement joins TRBV7-8 to TRBJ2-7; D not resolved. The V gene's germline CDR1 is SGHVS and CDR2 FQNEAQ. CDR3 length: 13 amino acids. The V and J ends lost 6 bases and 1 base respectively, with 10 bases between them. As DNA, the CDR3 is TGTGCCAGCAGTCCCAACTTATCCTACGAGCAGTACTTC. This sequence encodes CASSPNLSYEQYF.